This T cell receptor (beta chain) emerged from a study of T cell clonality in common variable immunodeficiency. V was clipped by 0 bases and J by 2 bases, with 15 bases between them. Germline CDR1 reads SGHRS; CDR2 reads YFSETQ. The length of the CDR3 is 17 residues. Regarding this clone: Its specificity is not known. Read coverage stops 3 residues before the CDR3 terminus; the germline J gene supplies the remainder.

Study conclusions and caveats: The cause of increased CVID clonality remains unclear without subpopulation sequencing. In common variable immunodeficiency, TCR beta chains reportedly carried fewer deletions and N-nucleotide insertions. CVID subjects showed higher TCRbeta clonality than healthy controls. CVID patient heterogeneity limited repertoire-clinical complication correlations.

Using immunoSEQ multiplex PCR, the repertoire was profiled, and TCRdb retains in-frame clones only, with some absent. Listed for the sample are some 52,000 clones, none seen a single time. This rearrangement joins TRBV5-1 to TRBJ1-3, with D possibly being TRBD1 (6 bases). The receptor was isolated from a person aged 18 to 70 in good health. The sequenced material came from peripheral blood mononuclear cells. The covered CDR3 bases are TGCGCCAGCAGCTTGGCAGGGGCAGGGCGGGCTGGAAACACC. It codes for CASSLAGAGRAGNT. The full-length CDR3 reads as CASSLAGAGRAGNTIYF.